Following are 29 T cell receptor beta chains from one sample sequenced in a study of cytomegalovirus exposure and HLA in healthy donors. PCR used 60 Vbeta primers and 13 Jbeta primers. This table comes from immunoSEQ multiplex PCR, and its TCRdb copy is limited to in-frame clones, with some not included. Seen here are approximately 67,000 clones, around 91% observed once, and the top ten hold over 10%. Specimen: PBMCs. The receptors originated from a woman in her 30s in good health and CMV-seropositive.

In its sample, this clone was seen once. The chain carries TRBV19 and TRBJ1-1; 7 bases agree with TRBD1. CDR3 length: 14 residues. Germline V gives CDR1 LNHDA, CDR2 SQIVND (reference sequence). V lost 1 base to trimming and J lost 5 bases; unmatched junction nucleotides: 4. CDR3 bases: TGTGCCAGTAGTATAGGGACAGGAAGAACTGAAGCTTTCTTT. Its translation is CASSIGTGRTEAFF.

V is TRBV4-1 and J is TRBJ1-5; D is unresolved. Per the germline V gene, CDR1 is MGHRA and CDR2 is YSYEKL. Between the trimmed V and J ends, which lost 1 base and 6 bases, there was a span of 4 bases. This CDR3 is built from 12 residues. CDR3 DNA: TGCGCCAGCAGCCAAGTCGGTCAGCCCCAGCATTTT. Its protein is CASSQVGQPQHF.

The chain carries TRBV5-3 and TRBJ2-3; a possible D gene is TRBD2 (6 bases). TRBV5-3 belongs to the ORF category, with a function that is uncertain. The CDR3 runs 19 residues. V was clipped by 2 bases and J by 0 bases, with 22 bases between them. The CDR3 is CARSFGLSGSLPSTDTQYF. DNA of the CDR3: TGTGCCAGAAGCTTCGGACTCTCCGGGAGCCTCCCTAGCACAGATACGCAGTATTTT.

This clone was detected once. The chain employs TRBV5-1 and TRBJ2-3; the match to TRBD2 covers 9 bases. V lost 2 bases, J lost 5 bases, and 9 bases stayed unmatched. The CDR3 covers 16 residues. Germline V gene sequence: CDR1 SGHRS, CDR2 YFSETQ. CDR3 in DNA: TGCGCCAGCAGCTTTGACACTAGCGGGTCACAAGATACGCAGTATTTT. The encoded protein is CASSFDTSGSQDTQYF. The full variable domain, completed using reference TRBV5-1 and TRBJ2-3, is KAGVTQTPRYLIKTRGQQVTLSCSPISGHRSVSWYQQTPGQGLQFLFEYFSETQRNKGNFPGRFSGRQFSNSRSEMNVSTLELGDSALYLCASSFDTSGSQDTQYFGPGTRLTVL.

V and J are TRBV30 and TRBJ2-1; TRBD2 agrees at 9 bases. The CDR3 has 16 amino acids. V shed 2 bases and J 4 bases; nucleotides not matched to a gene: 9. CDR1 and CDR2 (germline): GTSNPN, SVGIG (reference sequence). CDR3 protein: CAWSLRLTSGYNEQFF. The CDR3 DNA reads as TGTGCCTGGAGTTTAAGATTGACTAGCGGTTACAATGAGCAGTTCTTC.

This chain joins TRBV5-1 and TRBJ2-1; 10 bases align to TRBD1. Germline V lookup: CDR1 SGHRS, CDR2 YFSETQ. V was pared by 1 base and J by 3 bases, with 4 bases of the junction left unmatched. The CDR3 extends over 16 amino acids. CDR3 bases: TGCGCCAGCAGCTTGACCGGGACAGGGGTCTACAATGAGCAGTTCTTC. Residues: CASSLTGTGVYNEQFF.

The genes are TRBV6-1 and TRBJ2-5; 8 bases are shared with TRBD1. The CDR3 has 17 amino acids. Germline CDR1 and CDR2: MNHNS and SASEGT. V lost 2 bases, J lost 5 bases, and 13 bases stayed unmatched. Here the CDR3 reads CASSELGNRGFGETQYF. The CDR3 DNA is TGTGCCAGCAGTGAATTAGGGAACAGGGGGTTTGGGGAGACCCAGTACTTC.

J is TRBJ1-5 and V is TRBV5-1; weak D call: TRBD1 (5 bases). The CDR3 loop spans 16 amino acids. Trimming pared 2 bases from V and 0 bases from J, leaving 12 bases between. The germline V gene has CDR1 SGHRS and CDR2 YFSETQ. The CDR3 DNA reads TGCGCCAGCAGCTTCACAGGATCCTATAGCAATCAGCCCCAGCATTTT. This translates into CASSFTGSYSNQPQHF.

This rearrangement joins TRBV5-1 to TRBJ1-3; no definite D call. Germline values: CDR1 SGHRS, CDR2 YFSETQ. V shed 0 bases and J shed 7 bases, with 14 bases lying between them. The CDR3 loop spans 15 amino acids. CDR3 coding DNA: TGCGCCAGCAGCTTGGGGTACGGCGGCGAGAACACCATATATTTT. Translating gives CASSLGYGGENTIYF. Looking up the rest from reference TRBV5-1 and TRBJ1-3 gives the full variable domain: KAGVTQTPRYLIKTRGQQVTLSCSPISGHRSVSWYQQTPGQGLQFLFEYFSETQRNKGNFPGRFSGRQFSNSRSEMNVSTLELGDSALYLCASSLGYGGENTIYFGEGSWLTVV.

The chain carries TRBV14 and TRBJ2-7, with TRBD2 identical over 11 bases. The CDR3 consists of 16 residues. J lost 1 base, V lost 8 bases, and 10 bases had no gene match. CDR1 is SGHDN and CDR2 is FVKESK in the germline V gene. Here the CDR3 reads CASAELAGVGSYEQYF. DNA for the CDR3: TGTGCCAGCGCCGAACTAGCGGGAGTGGGGTCCTACGAGCAGTACTTC.

The chain couples TRBV5-1 to TRBJ2-3; the D gene is possibly TRBD2 (5 bases). This CDR3 spans 17 amino acids. The V end lost 0 bases, the J end lost 2 bases, and 16 bases lay between the germline ends. Germline CDR1 SGHRS, CDR2 YFSETQ. The CDR3: CASSLAGTALTTDTQYF. CDR3 nucleotide sequence: TGCGCCAGCAGCTTGGCGGGAACAGCCTTGACCACAGATACGCAGTATTTT.

This rearrangement joins TRBV13 to TRBJ2-7; no firm D call. Germline-derived CDR1 and CDR2 are PRHDT and FYEKMQ (reference sequence). The CDR3 consists of 14 residues. V lost 4 bases to trimming and J lost 0 bases, with 10 bases between them. CDR3 protein: CASSSRLHSYEQYF. The CDR3 coding sequence is TGTGCCAGCAGCTCCCGACTTCACTCCTACGAGCAGTACTTC.

This sequence joins TRBV30 and TRBJ2-7, with TRBD2 matching 13 bases. CDR3 length: 14 amino acids. Per germline, CDR1 GTSNPN and CDR2 SVGIG (reference sequence). CDR3 residues: CGGLAGADSYEQYF. For the CDR3, the DNA is TGTGGTGGACTAGCGGGAGCCGATTCCTACGAGCAGTACTTC.

V is TRBV7-9 and J is TRBJ1-4; D is ambiguous. The CDR3 totals 15 residues. Germline V gives CDR1 SEHNR, CDR2 FQNEAQ (reference sequence). Trimming took off 5 bases at V and 0 bases at J, with 10 bases between the two ends. This chain's CDR3 is CASSETGSTNEKLFF. The CDR3, as DNA: TGTGCCAGCAGCGAGACGGGTTCAACTAATGAAAAACTGTTTTTT.

The chain links TRBV5-1 to TRBJ2-1; 12 positions agree with TRBD2. The J segment lost 8 bases and the V segment lost 4 bases, leaving 13 bases of the junction unmatched. Germline-derived CDR1 and CDR2 are SGHRS and YFSETQ. CDR3 length equals 17 residues. CDR3 protein: CASSPLAGGLGSHEQFF. As DNA, the CDR3 is TGCGCCAGCAGCCCACTAGCGGGAGGACTAGGTAGCCATGAGCAGTTCTTC.

This clone appeared a single time. The CDR3, as DNA: TGTGCCAGCAGCTTAGGGGCGAATGGCTACACCTTC. This translates into CASSLGANGYTF. V gene TRBV5-6 combines with J gene TRBJ1-2; D may be TRBD1 (5 bases). CDR1 SGHDT and CDR2 YYEEEE come from the germline V gene. This CDR3 has 12 amino acids. Between the trimmed V and J ends, which lost 2 bases and 6 bases, there was a span of 8 bases.

The chain links TRBV9 to TRBJ2-7; 8 bases align to TRBD1. J lost 2 bases, V lost 0 bases, and 4 bases had no gene match. CDR1 and CDR2 (germline): SGDLS, YYNGEE. The CDR3 consists of 15 residues. The CDR3 loop reads CASSVEGTGPYEQYF. The CDR3 DNA is TGTGCCAGCAGCGTAGAGGGGACAGGCCCCTACGAGCAGTACTTC.

This chain connects TRBV27 to TRBJ2-1, with 7 bases fitting TRBD2. CDR1 and CDR2 from the germline V gene are MNHEY and SMNVEV (reference sequence). The V segment lost 7 bases and the J segment 2 bases; nucleotides outside the gene matches: 5. The CDR3 extends over 14 amino acids. CDR3 coding DNA: TGTGCCAGCAAGTGGGGGGGGACCTACAATGAGCAGTTCTTC. Encoded protein: CASKWGGTYNEQFF.

This sequence joins TRBV6-5 and TRBJ1-2; D remains unclear. CDR1 and CDR2 from the germline V gene are MNHEY and SVGAGI. The CDR3 has 12 residues. The V end was cut by 5 bases, the J end by 3 bases, with 7 bases between. The CDR3 loop reads CASSNGYYGYTF. The CDR3 DNA reads TGTGCCAGCAGTAACGGGTACTATGGCTACACCTTC.

This chain connects TRBV7-2 to TRBJ2-5; D is possibly TRBD2 (5 bases). The length of the CDR3 is 15 residues. The ends were cut back, 3 bases at V and 1 base at J, with 12 bases in the middle. Germline CDR1 reads SGHTA; CDR2 reads FQGNSA. The CDR3 bases are TGTGCCAGCAGCTTCGGAGGAGGCCCCCAAGAGACCCAGTACTTC. It translates to CASSFGGGPQETQYF.

This clone was seen more than once but under ten times. The chain joins TRBV7-9 to TRBJ1-2; D is uncertain. The germline V and J ends were trimmed by 5 bases and 4 bases, with 17 bases remaining between them. This CDR3 is built from 15 residues. The V gene's germline CDR1 is SEHNR and CDR2 FQNEAQ (reference sequence). CDR3 in DNA: TGTGCCAGCAGCGACACAACATCAGAGATCTATGGCTACACCTTC. Residues: CASSDTTSEIYGYTF. Looking up the rest from reference TRBV7-9 and TRBJ1-2 gives the full variable domain: DTGVSQNPRHKITKRGQNVTFRCDPISEHNRLYWYRQTLGQGPEFLTYFQNEAQLEKSRLLSDRFSAERPKGSFSTLEIQRTEQGDSAMYLCASSDTTSEIYGYTFGSGTRLTVV.

The J gene is TRBJ2-5, the V gene TRBV4-2, with TRBD1 matching over 8 bases. The J call is uncertain, as TRBJ2-7 better fits the DNA end. The CDR3 consists of 13 residues. Germline V gene sequence: CDR1 LGHNA, CDR2 YNFKEQ. CDR3 nucleotides: TGTGCCAGCAGCCCGCAGGGGGCAGACGAGCAGTACTTC. It yields the protein CASSPQGADEQYF.

V is TRBV11-3 and J is TRBJ2-7; TRBD1 aligns across 9 bases. This CDR3 spans 13 amino acids. The ends lost 5 bases at V and 4 bases at J; junction bases unmatched: 3. Germline V lookup: CDR1 SGHNT, CDR2 YENEEA. CDR3 sequence: CASSPGQGYEQYF. The CDR3 nucleotides read TGTGCCAGCAGCCCTGGACAGGGGTACGAGCAGTACTTC.

V gene TRBV7-9 combines with J gene TRBJ2-5; perhaps TRBD1 as D (6 bases). Germline CDR1 is SEHNR and CDR2 is FQNEAQ (reference sequence). The CDR3 length is 14 residues. Trimming took 3 bases from V and 1 from J, leaving 9 bases between them. The CDR3 nucleotides are TGTGCCAGCAGCTTGCGGACAGTCCAAGAGACCCAGTACTTC. Its translation is CASSLRTVQETQYF.

The chain is built from TRBV5-1 and TRBJ1-4; D not certain. Germline V gives CDR1 SGHRS, CDR2 YFSETQ. The CDR3 covers 14 residues. V gave up 4 bases and J gave up 7 bases, with 14 bases separating them. The chain's CDR3 is CASSPHPRSEKLFF. CDR3 in DNA: TGCGCCAGCAGCCCCCACCCAAGGAGTGAAAAACTGTTTTTT.

The rearrangement joins TRBV15 to TRBJ1-6; 10 positions match TRBD1. Trimming cost V 9 bases and J 9 bases; bases outside gene matches: 8. The germline gives CDR1 LNHNV, CDR2 YYDKDF (reference sequence). The CDR3 runs 14 residues. CDR3 nucleotides: TGTGCCACGGGGACAGGGGTGGAAACTTCACCCCTCCACTTT. Its translation: CATGTGVETSPLHF.

V gene TRBV6-5 combines with J gene TRBJ2-1; 8 bases map to TRBD2. Per germline, CDR1 MNHEY and CDR2 SVGAGI. V trimming: 6 bases; J trimming: 2 bases; junction bases outside the gene matches: 6. This CDR3 is built from 15 residues. CDR3 DNA sequence: TGTGCCAGCAGCAGCGGGAGAGTCCCCTACAATGAGCAGTTCTTC. This codes for CASSSGRVPYNEQFF.

The chain couples TRBV6-5 to TRBJ2-1; unclear D gene. Germline V lookup: CDR1 MNHEY, CDR2 SVGAGI. The CDR3 covers 11 residues. Trimming shortened V by 5 bases and J by 7 bases, and 6 bases separated the two germline ends. For the CDR3, the DNA is TGTGCCAGCAGTAATGAGAATGAGCAGTTCTTC. It codes for CASSNENEQFF.

V and J are TRBV5-1 and TRBJ1-1; 9 bases agree with TRBD1. Germline lookup yields CDR1 SGHRS and CDR2 YFSETQ. V was pared by 4 bases and J by 5 bases, with 12 bases of the junction left unmatched. CDR3 size: 16 residues. The CDR3 coding sequence is TGCGCCAGCAGCGACAAACAAGGGACAGGGAGGACTGAAGCTTTCTTT. It is translated as CASSDKQGTGRTEAFF.